The rows below give T cell receptor beta chains drawn from one sample of a study of CD8 T cells in Susac syndrome. Each CDR3 protein gets one entry after TCRdb re-called the immunoSEQ multiplex PCR reads with MiXCR. The sample lists over 350,000 distinct CDR3 sequences, 85% to 90% occurring once. The sequencing sample was made of CD8+ T cells from PBMCs. The source of these receptors is a human donor with multiple sclerosis. The CDR3 runs from the conserved cysteine through the conserved F or W. The D gene is left open where the match is weak. The size entry is marked missing in some rows and otherwise reads once, few, many or a size class.

. TRBJ1-1 TRBV5-6 . TGTGCCAGCAGCCCCGGGACGGGGGGTCCCATGAACACTGAAGCTTTCTTT CASSPGTGGPMNTEAFF
. TRBJ2-7 TRBV27 . TGTGCCAGCAGTTTCTTTGGCAGCGAAACCTACGAGCAGTACTTC CASSFFGSETYEQYF
. TRBJ2-7 TRBV10-2 . TGCGCCAGCAGTGAGGAGAAATACTACGAGCAGTACTTC CASSEEKYYEQYF
. TRBJ2-2 TRBV28 . TGTGCCAGCAGTTTAAGTGACGGGGGCCCCGGGGAGCTGTTTTTT CASSLSDGGPGELFF
. TRBJ2-1 TRBV7-9 . TGTGCCAGCAGCTTAGCGGAGTATCGTGGCTACAATGAGCAGTTCTTC CASSLAEYRGYNEQFF
. TRBJ1-5 TRBV6-1 . TGTGCCAGCAGTGAATGGGGGCTCAATAGCAATCAGCCCCAGCATTTT CASSEWGLNSNQPQHF
. TRBJ2-7 TRBV11-2 few TGTGCCAGCAGTATACATTACGAGCAGTACTTC CASSIHYEQYF
. TRBJ1-5 TRBV6-8 . TGTGCCAGCAGTTACGGACTCCCCGCGAGCAATCAGCCCCAGCATTTT CASSYGLPASNQPQHF
. TRBJ2-3 TRBV12-3/TRBV12-4 . TGTGCCAGCAGTTTATCCGCAATACCCACAGATACGCAGTATTTT CASSLSAIPTDTQYF
TRBD1 TRBJ2-5 TRBV29-1 . TGCAGCGTTGCGGCGACAGGGGGGAAAGAGACCCAGTACTTC CSVAATGGKETQYF
. TRBJ2-1 TRBV27 once TGTGCCAGCAGTCCCAAGATAAAGCGGGACAGGTATTACAATGAGCAGTTCTTC CASSPKIKRDRYYNEQFF
. TRBJ2-7 TRBV5-4 few TGTGCCAGCAGCTTGAAGACACCAGTCTACTACGAGCAGTACTTC CASSLKTPVYYEQYF
TRBD1 TRBJ2-1 TRBV10-2 . TGCGCCAGCAGTGCACCGGGACAGGGTATCAATGAGCAGTTCTTC CASSAPGQGINEQFF
TRBD1 TRBJ1-1 TRBV29-1 . TGCAGCGTCCTGACAGGGGGGAACACTGAAGCTTTCTTT CSVLTGGNTEAFF
TRBD2 TRBJ2-7 TRBV7-9 . TGTGCCAGCAGCTCAACCGTAGCGGGGTTATACGAGCAGTACTTC CASSSTVAGLYEQYF
. TRBJ2-1 TRBV9 . TGTGCCAGCAGCGCGCCCGGGACCTTTTACAATGAGCAGTTCTTC CASSAPGTFYNEQFF
. TRBJ2-7 TRBV29-1 few TGCAGCGTTGAGGTGAACTCCTACGAGCAGTACTTC CSVEVNSYEQYF
. TRBJ1-2 TRBV19 . TGTGCCAGTAGTGACGGGGGCCGCTATGGCTACACCTTC CASSDGGRYGYTF
TRBD2 TRBJ2-3 TRBV6-5 . TGTGCCAGCAGTTTATTTCCAGCGGGAGCGGGCACAGATACGCAGTATTTT CASSLFPAGAGTDTQYF
. TRBJ2-7 TRBV20-1 . TGCAGTGCGCCCGGCGCCGAGCCCTACGAGCAGTACTTC CSAPGAEPYEQYF
. TRBJ2-1 TRBV4-1 . TGCGCCAGCAGCTCCCAGGGGAGAGATGAGCAGTTCTTC CASSSQGRDEQFF
. TRBJ2-1 TRBV20-1 . TGCAGTGCTAGAGACGTGGCAACCACTTTAGGGCAGTTCTTC CSARDVATTLGQFF
. TRBJ1-5 TRBV4-1 . TGCGCCAGCGCTGAGGAGGGGCATCAGCCCCAGCATTTT CASAEEGHQPQHF
. TRBJ1-2 TRBV27 . TGTGCCAGCAGTTTATGGGCGGATGCGTACTATGGCTACACCTTC CASSLWADAYYGYTF
TRBD2 TRBJ2-7 TRBV27 . TGTGCCAGCAGTTTATCGCAAGCGGGAGTCAACGAGCAGTACTTC CASSLSQAGVNEQYF
. TRBJ2-1 TRBV7-9 . TGTGCCAGCAGCTTAGGACTGAACAGCAATGAGCAGTTCTTC CASSLGLNSNEQFF
. TRBJ1-1 TRBV7-9 once TGTGCCAGCAGCCCATGGACCGGCAAAGCTTTCTTT CASSPWTGKAFF
. TRBJ1-3 TRBV7-9 few TGTGCCAGCTCATTGAGCTCTGGAAACACCATATATTTT CASSLSSGNTIYF
. TRBJ2-7 TRBV9 . TGTGCCAGCAGCCGATCTCACGAGCAGTACTTC CASSRSHEQYF
TRBD2 TRBJ2-7 TRBV2 . TGTGCCAGCATGTCTAGCGGGAGCATATCCTACGAGCAGTACTTC CASMSSGSISYEQYF
TRBD1 TRBJ2-5 TRBV4-2 . TGTGCCAGCAGCCAAGATAGTCGAGGACAGGGTTTACAAGAGACCCAGTACTTC CASSQDSRGQGLQETQYF
. TRBJ1-4 TRBV7-9 . TGTGCCAGCTTGTCGGATTCGGGGATGCCTAATGAAAAACTGTTTTTT CASLSDSGMPNEKLFF
. TRBJ1-1 TRBV27 . TGTGCCAGCAGTCTAGCGGGGGCCCAGAACACTGAAGCTTTCTTT CASSLAGAQNTEAFF
TRBD2 TRBJ2-1 TRBV27 once TGTGCCAGCAGTTTAATGTCTAGCGGTACCCCCTACAATGAGCAGTTCTTC CASSLMSSGTPYNEQFF
. TRBJ1-2 TRBV27 . TGTGCCAGCAGCGATGGGGGCAACTATGGCTACACCTTC CASSDGGNYGYTF
. TRBJ2-7 TRBV15 . TGTGCCACCAGCAGAGATGGAGGCTACGAGCAGTACTTC CATSRDGGYEQYF
TRBD1 TRBJ2-7 TRBV7-9 . TGTGCCAGCAGCGCGAAACAGGGGTCCCTCTACGAGCAGTACTTC CASSAKQGSLYEQYF
. TRBJ1-2 TRBV27 . TGTGCCAGCAGGACATTGGGAGACTATGGCTACACCTTC CASRTLGDYGYTF
TRBD1 TRBJ2-7 TRBV20-1 . TGCAGTGCTAGAGACACAGGGGGTACCTACGAGCAGTACTTC CSARDTGGTYEQYF
. TRBJ2-1 TRBV27 . TGTGCCAGCAGTGTGGGACTGATCTACAATGAGCAGTTCTTC CASSVGLIYNEQFF
. TRBJ1-6 TRBV7-9 . TGTGCCAGCAGCCCCCCCAGTGAAGGGAATTCACCCCTCCACTTT CASSPPSEGNSPLHF
. TRBJ2-7 TRBV3-1 . TGTGCCAGCAGCCAAGTGGCGACCCCATCGTCCCCCGAGCAGTACTTC CASSQVATPSSPEQYF
. TRBJ1-5 TRBV4-1 . TGCGCCAGCAGCCCTCTCAGGGGAAGCAATCAGCCCCAGCATTTT CASSPLRGSNQPQHF
TRBD1 TRBJ2-3 TRBV29-1 once TGCAGCGTACCGGGACAGGGGACAGATACGCAGTATTTT CSVPGQGTDTQYF
TRBD2 TRBJ2-1 TRBV6-5 . TGTGCCAGCAGCCCCGGTAGCGGGGTTGGTAATGAGCAGTTCTTC CASSPGSGVGNEQFF
. TRBJ2-7 TRBV20-1 . TGCAGTGCTGAGACCCCCGCGGGCGAGCAGTACTTC CSAETPAGEQYF
TRBD1 TRBJ1-2 TRBV27 . TGTGCCAGCAGTTCCCGAAGAGTGGACAGGGGAATTGAGTATGGCTACACCTTC CASSSRRVDRGIEYGYTF
. TRBJ2-1 TRBV27 few TGTGCCAGCAGTAGCCTAGCGCGTAACGATGAGCAGTTCTTC CASSSLARNDEQFF
TRBD2 TRBJ2-1 TRBV7-9 . TGTGCCAGCAGCTTAGTGGAGCAGCGGGAGCGGAATGAGCAGTTCTTC CASSLVEQRERNEQFF
TRBD1 TRBJ2-5 TRBV14 . TGTGCCAGCAGCCACATAACAGGGGGCCCAGAGACCCAGTACTTC CASSHITGGPETQYF